The sequence of this T cell receptor beta chain was determined in a study of CD8+ T cells in alopecia areata. Treatment defined: oral pan-JAK inhibitor, 5-10 mg twice daily. Looked up from germline, CDR1 is SGHNT and CDR2 is YYREEE (reference sequence). V was pared by 9 bases and J by 0 bases, with 6 bases of the junction left unmatched. This CDR3 contains 15 residues. Once RNA had been extracted, it was reverse transcribed into cDNA to act as the sequencing template. Sequenced by immunoSEQ multiplex PCR; TCRdb stores in-frame clones only, minus some. The sample holds about 150,000 clones, about 59% seen once. Study-level findings and limits: Between patients, shared TCR sequences were less clear than in mice. This was possibly due in part to HLA diversity in the patient population. Lesional scalp exceeded normal scalp in clonality, especially in alopecia totalis/universalis.

A remark on this clone: The antigen is unknown.

The input for sequencing was CD8+ T cells sorted from blood, taken at week 4, from a patient treated with tofacitinib. This chain joins TRBV5-4 and TRBJ2-2; TRBD2 aligns across 9 bases. The clonotype originates from a human donor with alopecia areata. CDR3 coding DNA: TGTGCCACCTGCCTAGCGGGGACGAACACCGGGGAGCTGTTTTTT. Amino acids: CATCLAGTNTGELFF.